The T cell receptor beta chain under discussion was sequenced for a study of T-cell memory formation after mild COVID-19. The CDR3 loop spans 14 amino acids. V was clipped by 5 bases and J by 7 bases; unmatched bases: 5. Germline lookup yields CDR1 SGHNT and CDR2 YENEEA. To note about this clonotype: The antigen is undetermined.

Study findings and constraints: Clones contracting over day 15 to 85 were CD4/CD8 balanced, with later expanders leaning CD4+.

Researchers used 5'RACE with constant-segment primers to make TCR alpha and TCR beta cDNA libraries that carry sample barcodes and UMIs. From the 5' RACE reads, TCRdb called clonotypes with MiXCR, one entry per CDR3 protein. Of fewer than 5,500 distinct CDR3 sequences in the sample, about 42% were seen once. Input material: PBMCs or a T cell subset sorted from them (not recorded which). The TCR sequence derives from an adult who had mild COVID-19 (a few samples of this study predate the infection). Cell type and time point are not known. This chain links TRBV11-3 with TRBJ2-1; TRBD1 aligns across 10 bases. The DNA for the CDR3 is TGTGCCAGCAGCCCGAGGACAGGGGGGAATGAGCAGTTCTTC. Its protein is CASSPRTGGNEQFF.